The 31 T cell receptor beta chains in this list originate from one sample, sequenced in a study. TCRdb called the 5' RACE reads again in MiXCR, with one record for every CDR3 protein. The sample shows 30,000 or so distinct CDR3 sequences, over 25% of them seen only once. The sorted Tregs were CD4+CD25+CD127-/low cells. Sample: tumor-infiltrating Tregs sorted from the breast tumor. The receptors were gathered from a female donor with breast cancer.

The V gene is TRBV20-1, the J gene TRBJ1-2; 7 bases line up with TRBD1. This CDR3 has 14 residues. Germline CDR1 reads DFQATT; CDR2 reads SNEGSKA (reference sequence). The junction had 7 bases not matched to a gene; V was cut back by 4 bases and J by 2 bases. CDR3 in amino acids: CSAKGQPSNYGYTF. The CDR3 nucleotides are TGCAGTGCTAAGGGACAGCCTTCGAACTATGGCTACACCTTC.

This clonotype was seen many times. V and J are TRBV5-1 and TRBJ1-1, with D tentatively TRBD1 (6 bases). The CDR3 has 15 amino acids. CDR1 is SGHRS, CDR2 YFSETQ, per germline. The V gene lost 3 bases and the J gene lost 4 bases, with 16 bases spanning the gap. Written as DNA, the CDR3 is TGCGCCAGCAGCTACCTGGACAGCTTGGTCACTGAAGCTTTCTTT. Amino acid sequence: CASSYLDSLVTEAFF.

This clonotype was counted at least ten times. The CDR3 DNA sequence: TGCGCCAGCAGCCAAGATCGCCTAGCGGGCCCCAATGAGCAGTTCTTC. Translated: CASSQDRLAGPNEQFF. The V gene is TRBV4-1, the J gene TRBJ2-1, with 8 bases lining up with TRBD2. CDR3 length: 16 amino acids. The V and J ends lost 0 bases and 6 bases, in that order; junction bases with no gene match: 7. CDR1 and CDR2 from the germline V gene are MGHRA and YSYEKL.

This clonotype was recorded many times. The chain joins TRBV20-1 to TRBJ2-7; 12 bases align to TRBD1. Trimming cost V 6 bases and J 7 bases; bases outside gene matches: 16. CDR3 length: 16 amino acids. Germline V CDR1 and CDR2: DFQATT, SNEGSKA (reference sequence). The CDR3 nucleotides are TGCAGTGCGTTGACCCCCCCGGGACAGGGGGCGCAAGAGCAGTACTTC. Encoded protein: CSALTPPGQGAQEQYF.

This clonotype has just a few counts. The chain links TRBV12-3 or TRBV12-4 to TRBJ1-5, with D tentatively TRBD1 (6 bases). The germline V and J ends were trimmed by 8 bases and 3 bases, with 20 bases remaining between them. The CDR3 totals 16 residues. This CDR3 reads CASGIGLDRHNQPQHF. The CDR3, as DNA: TGTGCCAGCGGAATAGGGCTGGACAGACACAATCAGCCCCAGCATTTT.

This clonotype has more than one count but fewer than ten. The V gene is TRBV5-1, the J gene TRBJ2-1; no clear D. The CDR3 runs 12 residues. The germline V gene encodes CDR1 SGHRS and CDR2 YFSETQ. The V end was cut by 2 bases, the J end by 7 bases, with 7 bases between. The CDR3 DNA reads as TGCGCCAGCAGCTTAAATGTGAATGAGCAGTTCTTC. Protein: CASSLNVNEQFF.

Of note for this clonotype: An end of the junction differs from the germline gene, which may be a read error. The J gene is TRBJ1-1, the V gene TRBV29-1; possible D gene TRBD1, 5 bases. Germline values: CDR1 SQVTM, CDR2 ANQGSEA. The CDR3 extends over 12 amino acids. Written as DNA, the CDR3 is TGCAGCGTCGTCCCAACAGGATTCGAAGCTCTCTTT. It specifies CSVVPTGFEALF.

At least ten counts were recorded for this clonotype. The V gene is TRBV5-6, the J gene TRBJ2-1, with 11 bases that match TRBD2. CDR3 length: 17 amino acids. After removal of 5 bases from V and 3 bases from J, the junction contained 10 bases not matched to a gene. Germline V gene sequence: CDR1 SGHDT, CDR2 YYEEEE. The CDR3 DNA is TGTGCCAGCAGGGGACGGACTAGCGGGTTAGTCTACAATGAGCAGTTCTTC. Translating it yields CASRGRTSGLVYNEQFF.

This clonotype was seen repeatedly, ten times or more. The rearrangement uses TRBV29-1 and TRBJ2-1; D perhaps matches TRBD2 (6 bases). The CDR3 spans 13 residues. Trimming took 7 bases from V and 5 from J, leaving 15 bases between them. Germline assignment: CDR1 SQVTM and CDR2 ANQGSEA. The CDR3 sequence is CSAVTRLHNEQFF. CDR3 DNA: TGCAGCGCGGTGACTAGGCTACACAATGAGCAGTTCTTC.

As regards this clonotype: A single base separates this from a much larger clone, so it may be a read error. This sequence joins TRBV6-1 and TRBJ2-7, with TRBD2 matching over 9 bases. The CDR3 contains 15 residues. Germline V gene lookup returns CDR1 MNHNS and CDR2 SASEGT. CDR3: CASGSIAGEGSVSLF. The CDR3 DNA sequence: TGTGCCAGCGGTTCCATAGCGGGGGAAGGCAGCGTGTCACTCTTC.

This clonotype came up once. The CDR3 loop is CASSYQTEHTGELFF. The CDR3 nucleotides read TGTGCCAGCAGTTACCAGACAGAGCACACCGGGGAGCTGTTTTTT. The rearrangement joins TRBV6-5 to TRBJ2-2; TRBD1 might be the D (5 bases). The V gene lost 2 bases and the J gene lost 3 bases, with 10 bases spanning the gap. This CDR3 spans 15 amino acids. CDR1 is MNHEY and CDR2 is SVGAGI in the germline V gene.

The CDR3 here is CATSRYRTGNTIYF. The CDR3 region has the DNA TGTGCCACCAGCAGATACCGAACTGGAAACACCATATATTTT. This chain uses TRBV15 with TRBJ1-3; D remains ambiguous. The V gene lost 2 bases and the J gene lost 2 bases, with 7 bases spanning the gap. The CDR3 totals 14 residues. The germline CDR1 and CDR2 sequences are LNHNV and YYDKDF (reference sequence).

A remark on this clonotype: Germline and junction disagree at one end, which may indicate a read error. This rearrangement joins TRBV15 to TRBJ2-6; no clear D. This CDR3 comprises 16 residues. The germline gives CDR1 LNHNV, CDR2 YYDKDF (reference sequence). In DNA form, the CDR3 reads TGTGCCACCAGCAGACAGAGTCTCTCTGGGTCCAACGTCCTGACTTTC. It codes for CATSRQSLSGSNVLTF.

This clonotype was detected many times. This chain uses TRBV25-1 with TRBJ2-1; 10 bases fit TRBD2. V lost 5 bases and J lost 0; bases outside the gene matches: 4. Germline CDR1 MGHDK, CDR2 SYGVNS. This CDR3 is 16 amino acids long. In nucleotides, the CDR3 is TGTGCCAGCAGTTCGGCTAGCGGGAGCTCCTACAATGAGCAGTTCTTC. It is translated as CASSSASGSSYNEQFF.

In its sample, this clonotype was seen many times. This chain joins TRBV20-1 and TRBJ1-5; TRBD1 matches at 8 bases. The V gene's germline CDR1 is DFQATT and CDR2 SNEGSKA (reference sequence). CDR3 length: 16 amino acids. V shed 3 bases and J 3 bases; nucleotides not matched to a gene: 10. DNA for the CDR3: TGCAGTGCTAGGGAGCCGACAGGGGCCTCCAATCAGCCCCAGCATTTT. Encoded protein: CSAREPTGASNQPQHF.

This clonotype was found many times. The J gene is TRBJ2-7, the V gene TRBV12-3 or TRBV12-4, with 7 bases fitting TRBD1. This CDR3 spans 15 amino acids. V trimming: 5 bases; J trimming: 6 bases; junction bases outside the gene matches: 13. In DNA form, the CDR3 reads TGTGCCAGCAGTCAAAATACCGGGACAGCTGCCGAGCAGTACTTC. It yields the protein CASSQNTGTAAEQYF.

Comments on this clonotype: Just one base apart from a much larger clone, this may be a read error. This chain uses TRBV29-1 with TRBJ1-4; TRBD1 might be the D (6 bases). The CDR3 is made up of 14 amino acids. Germline assignment: CDR1 SQVTM and CDR2 ANQGSEA. CDR3 region: CSVEEWGRGEKQFF. The CDR3 coding sequence is TGCAGCGTTGAAGAGTGGGGGCGAGGTGAAAAACAGTTTTTT.

This clonotype was seen repeatedly, ten times or more. The V call is TRBV7-2, the J call TRBJ1-5; 8 bases agree with TRBD1. The V and J ends lost 1 base and 4 bases, in that order; junction bases with no gene match: 6. The CDR3 runs 16 residues. Germline V gives CDR1 SGHTA, CDR2 FQGNSA. The CDR3 bases are TGTGCCAGCAGCTTAGGGGACAGGCTCCTTAATCAGCCCCAGCATTTT. It yields the protein CASSLGDRLLNQPQHF.

This clonotype was seen once. A junction end diverges from the germline sequence, so it may reflect a read error. The V and J genes are TRBV20-1 and TRBJ2-1; 9 positions match TRBD1. This CDR3 is built from 15 residues. The germline CDR1 and CDR2 sequences are DFQATT and SNEGSKA (reference sequence). CDR3 coding DNA: TGCAGTGCTATAGATTGGGGGACAGGGCCCAATGAACAGTTCTTC. This codes for CSAIDWGTGPNEQFF.

The chain links TRBV6-2 or TRBV6-3 to TRBJ2-2; no definite D call. The germline CDR1 and CDR2 sequences are MNHEY and SVGEGT. The germline V and J ends were trimmed by 2 bases and 4 bases, with 5 bases remaining between them. The CDR3 consists of 13 residues. Written as DNA, the CDR3 is TGTGCCAGCAGTTACAAGGTCACCGGGGAGCTGTTTTTT. It specifies CASSYKVTGELFF.

Within the sample, this clonotype is medium-sized. The chain has TRBV9 and TRBJ2-3, with D unresolved. The CDR3 length is 15 residues. Germline loops: CDR1 SGDLS, CDR2 YYNGEE. V gave up 3 bases and J gave up 1 base, with 12 bases separating them. The CDR3 DNA follows: TGTGCCAGCAGCGCCCCGGTTGGGGGCACAGATACGCAGTATTTT. Translating gives CASSAPVGGTDTQYF.

This clonotype has only one observation. The gene calls are TRBV6-5 and TRBJ2-4; 8 nucleotides agree with TRBD1. This CDR3 contains 14 residues. V lost 4 bases and J lost 7; bases outside the gene matches: 6. The germline CDR1 and CDR2 sequences are MNHEY and SVGAGI. CDR3 protein: CASSFDRDRNIQYF. The DNA for the CDR3 is TGTGCCAGCAGTTTCGACAGGGACAGGAACATTCAGTACTTC.

Turning to this clonotype: One junction end does not reproduce the germline sequence, and a read error may be involved. The chain joins TRBV12-5 to TRBJ2-2; D perhaps matches TRBD2 (5 bases). CDR3 length: 15 amino acids. Germline V gene lookup returns CDR1 LGHNT and CDR2 FRNRAP. The CDR3 DNA reads as TGTGCTAGTGGTTTGGGGCAGCCGAACACCGGGGAGCTGCTTTTT. Its protein is CASGLGQPNTGELLF.

This clonotype has more than one count but fewer than ten. This chain joins TRBV6-5 and TRBJ1-2; D not certain. Trimming cost V 0 bases and J 8 bases, with 4 bases left between them. The CDR3 length is 11 residues. Germline V lookup: CDR1 MNHEY, CDR2 SVGAGI. In nucleotides, the CDR3 is TGTGCCAGCAGTTACTCGACCGGCTACACCTTC. Amino acids: CASSYSTGYTF.

The table lists this clonotype with a few counts. V gene TRBV6-5 combines with J gene TRBJ1-1; a weak D match, TRBD1 (6 bases). The V gene lost 3 bases and the J gene lost 7 bases, with 24 bases spanning the gap. CDR1 MNHEY and CDR2 SVGAGI come from the germline V gene. CDR3 length: 17 residues. The CDR3 sequence is CASSYGGGGALVNEAFF. CDR3 DNA sequence: TGTGCCAGCAGTTATGGTGGGGGGGGGGCGCTAGTTAATGAAGCTTTCTTT.

This clonotype was seen a single time. It may be a read error: a sequence one base away is much more abundant. The chain has TRBV7-2 and TRBJ2-1, with D unresolved. CDR1 is SGHTA and CDR2 is FQGNSA in the germline V gene. The CDR3 runs to 13 residues. Trimming pared 2 bases from V and 7 bases from J, leaving 9 bases between. CDR3 sequence (DNA): TGTGCCAGCAGCTTAACTAAATTAAATGAGCAGTTCTTC. This codes for CASSLTKLNEQFF.

This clonotype was detected only a few times. The chain carries TRBV20-1 and TRBJ2-6; 10 bases line up with TRBD1. After removal of 2 bases from V and 1 base from J, the junction contained 8 bases not matched to a gene. This CDR3 has 18 residues. Germline CDR1 DFQATT, CDR2 SNEGSKA (reference sequence). CDR3 sequence (DNA): TGCAGTGCTAGAAACCGGGACAGGGGTATTTCTGGGGCCAACGTCCTGACTTTC. It specifies CSARNRDRGISGANVLTF.

This clonotype was observed many times. The chain joins TRBV5-1 to TRBJ2-5; 13 positions agree with TRBD2. With 4 bases clipped from V and 3 bases from J, the junction kept 6 bases outside the gene matches. The CDR3 is 16 amino acids. Germline CDR1 reads SGHRS; CDR2 reads YFSETQ. The CDR3 DNA reads as TGCGCCAGCAGCAGGGGACTAGCGGGAACCAAAGAGACCCAGTACTTC. This translates into CASSRGLAGTKETQYF.

This clonotype was observed at least ten times. The CDR3 nucleotides read TGTGCCAGCAGTGGTCAGGGAAGCTCCTACAATGAGCAGTTCTTC. It yields the protein CASSGQGSSYNEQFF. The V call is TRBV5-6, the J call TRBJ2-1; tentative D call: TRBD1 (5 bases). From germline, CDR1 is SGHDT and CDR2 YYEEEE. CDR3 length equals 15 residues. The V end was cut by 5 bases, the J end by 0 bases, with 12 bases between.

This clonotype has ten or more counts. The chain carries TRBV9 and TRBJ1-3; TRBD1 matches 7 bases. The J segment lost 3 bases and the V segment lost 2 bases, leaving 8 bases of the junction unmatched. Germline CDR1 and CDR2: SGDLS and YYNGEE. The CDR3 sequence is 16 residues long. CDR3 DNA sequence: TGTGCCAGCAGCGTGTTCCAAGGGGGCAGTGGAAACACCATATATTTT. Amino acids: CASSVFQGGSGNTIYF. The full variable domain, its missing parts supplied by reference TRBV9 and TRBJ1-3, is DSGVTQTPKHLITATGQRVTLRCSPRSGDLSVYWYQQSLDQGLQFLIQYYNGEERAKGNILERFSAQQFPDLHSELNLSSLELGDSALYFCASSVFQGGSGNTIYFGEGSWLTVV.

This clonotype occurred many times. The gene calls are TRBV18 and TRBJ2-7; 10 bases fit TRBD1. The CDR3 covers 14 residues. Losses at the gene ends were 4 bases for V and 3 bases for J; bases not matched to a gene: 3. The germline V gene encodes CDR1 KGHSH and CDR2 LQKENI. The CDR3 bases are TGTGCCAGCTCACTTGACAGGGGGCTCTACGAGCAGTACTTC. This sequence encodes CASSLDRGLYEQYF.